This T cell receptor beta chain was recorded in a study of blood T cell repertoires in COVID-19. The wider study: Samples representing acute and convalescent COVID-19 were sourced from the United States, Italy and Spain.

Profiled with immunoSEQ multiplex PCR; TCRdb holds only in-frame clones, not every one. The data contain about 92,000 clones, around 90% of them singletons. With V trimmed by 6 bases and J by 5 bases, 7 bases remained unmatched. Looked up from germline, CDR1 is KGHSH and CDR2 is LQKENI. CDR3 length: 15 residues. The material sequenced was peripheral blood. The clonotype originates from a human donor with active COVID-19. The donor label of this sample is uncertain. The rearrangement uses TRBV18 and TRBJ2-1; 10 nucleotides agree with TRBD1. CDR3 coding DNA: TGTGCCAGCTCTACGACAGGGGGCAGCAACAATGAGCAGTTCTTC. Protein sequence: CASSTTGGSNNEQFF.